This T cell receptor (beta chain) comes out of a study of blood T cell repertoires in COVID-19. Measured with immunoSEQ multiplex PCR; TCRdb has only the in-frame clones, and not every one. This table has fewer than 250,000 clones, more than 75% appearing once. V lost 4 bases and J lost 8; bases outside the gene matches: 6. This CDR3 comprises 13 residues. Per the germline V gene, CDR1 is SNHLY and CDR2 is FYNNEI. The sample taken for sequencing was peripheral blood. V gene TRBV2 combines with J gene TRBJ1-2, with TRBD1 matching 8 bases. The clonotype was recovered from a man aged 45-60 years with acute or convalescent COVID-19. In nucleotides, the CDR3 is TGTGCCAGCAGTGCGGACAGGGTCTACGGCTACACCTTC. Its translation is CASSADRVYGYTF.